This TCR beta chain stems from a study of T cell repertoires in cytomegalovirus infection. TCRdb reprocessed the reads with MiXCR, giving one entry per CDR3 protein. Among 300,000 to 400,000 distinct CDR3 sequences listed, roughly 28% were seen once. The germline V and J ends were trimmed by 0 bases and 7 bases, with 13 bases remaining between them. Per the germline V gene, CDR1 is SGDLS and CDR2 is YYNGEE. The length of the CDR3 is 14 residues. This clonotype was counted between two and nine times. Its target is not known. This receptor was obtained from a human donor in good health (CMV status not recorded). Some clones in this sample may be carry-over from other donors' samples. The sequencing used cultured PBMCs, collected from culture after CMV antigen stimulation. V is TRBV9 and J is TRBJ1-2; maybe TRBD1 (5 bases). In DNA, the CDR3 is TGTGCCAGCAGCGTAGGGGGGGGAGCCCTTGGCTACACCTTC. This gives the protein CASSVGGGALGYTF.